This is a list of T cell receptor beta chains from one sample in a study of cytomegalovirus exposure and HLA in healthy donors. Produced via immunoSEQ multiplex PCR; TCRdb's table is partial and in-frame only. This sample carries 200,000 or so clones, with approximately 0.74% going to the ten biggest clones. The sequenced sample consisted of PBMCs. Receptors were obtained from a boy younger than 18 in good health and CMV-seronegative. Each CDR3 is given with its conserved first and last residue. A D gene is named only where the DNA matches it firmly.

CDR3aa,CDR3nt,v_gene,d_gene,j_gene
CASSGGNEQFF,TGTGCCAGCAGCGGCGGCAATGAGCAGTTCTTC,TRBV9,NA,TRBJ2-1
CASSHTGSQYLKETQYF,TGCGCCAGCAGCCACACCGGGAGCCAATACTTAAAAGAGACCCAGTACTTC,TRBV4-1,NA,TRBJ2-5
CASSLIGEQYF,TGTGCCAGCAGCTTAATCGGCGAGCAGTACTTC,TRBV11-2,NA,TRBJ2-7
CASSLPWDRGRDGYTF,TGTGCCAGCAGCTTGCCATGGGACAGGGGAAGGGATGGCTACACCTTC,TRBV5-5,TRBD1,TRBJ1-2
CASSLRSGTDTQYF,TGCGCCAGCAGCTTGCGGTCTGGCACAGATACGCAGTATTTT,TRBV5-1,NA,TRBJ2-3
CASSLVRGGEAFF,TGTGCCAGCAGTTTAGTACGCGGGGGCGAAGCTTTCTTT,TRBV6-5,NA,TRBJ1-1
CTPWSGYTF,TGCACCCCCTGGAGTGGCTACACCTTC,TRBV20-1,NA,TRBJ1-2
CASSSSVNTEAFF,TGTGCCAGCAGCTCTTCCGTGAACACTGAAGCTTTCTTT,TRBV11-2,NA,TRBJ1-1
CASSAVLWDSSYEQYF,TGTGCCAGCAGCGCTGTCCTTTGGGACAGCTCCTACGAGCAGTACTTC,TRBV7-2,TRBD1,TRBJ2-7
CASSQSRGGEKLFF,TGCGCCAGCAGCCAATCTCGTGGGGGGGAAAAACTGTTTTTT,TRBV4-1,NA,TRBJ1-4
CASSVGLPGQGDTEAFF,TGTGCCAGCAGCGTCGGTCTCCCGGGACAGGGGGACACTGAAGCTTTCTTT,TRBV9,TRBD1,TRBJ1-1
CASSSGTSGGAGDEQYF,TGTGCCAGCAGCTCCGGGACTAGCGGGGGGGCGGGCGACGAGCAGTACTTC,TRBV2,TRBD2,TRBJ2-7
CASSQDYKRGGAYEQYF,TGCGCCAGCAGCCAAGATTACAAGCGGGGGGGGGCCTACGAGCAGTACTTC,TRBV4-3,TRBD2,TRBJ2-7
CASSPGAGRGYTF,TGTGCCAGCAGCCCTGGGGCAGGGCGTGGCTACACCTTC,TRBV7-2,NA,TRBJ1-2
CASRRRLAGGVIEQFF,TGTGCCAGCAGACGACGACTAGCGGGGGGCGTAATAGAGCAGTTCTTC,TRBV2,TRBD2,TRBJ2-1
CASSLGLFQETQYF,TGTGCCAGCAGCTTAGGACTCTTCCAAGAGACCCAGTACTTC,TRBV7-6,NA,TRBJ2-5
CASSYSGVYNEQFF,TGTGCCAGTAGCTATAGCGGGGTCTACAATGAGCAGTTCTTC,TRBV19,TRBD2,TRBJ2-1
CASSVDTGSNYGYTF,TGTGCCAGCAGCGTAGATACAGGTTCTAACTATGGCTACACCTTC,TRBV9,NA,TRBJ1-2
CASYPSPPLYGYTF,TGCGCCAGCTATCCAAGCCCCCCCCTATATGGCTACACCTTC,TRBV5-1,NA,TRBJ1-2
CATRTGGLSYEQYF,TGTGCCACCAGAACGGGGGGCCTCTCCTACGAGCAGTACTTC,TRBV7-2,NA,TRBJ2-7
CASSQGVLVGGGVVEQFF,TGCGCCAGCAGCCAAGGGGTCCTGGTCGGCGGGGGGGTAGTTGAGCAGTTCTTC,TRBV4-1,TRBD2,TRBJ2-1
CASSLSTGFHEQYF,TGTGCCAGCAGTTTATCCACAGGGTTCCACGAGCAGTACTTC,TRBV27,NA,TRBJ2-7
CASSGRQIEQFF,TGTGCCAGCAGCGGTAGACAGATTGAGCAGTTCTTC,TRBV9,NA,TRBJ2-1
CASSLARTGGTEAFF,TGTGCCAGCAGCTTGGCCAGGACAGGGGGTACTGAAGCTTTCTTT,TRBV5-4,TRBD1,TRBJ1-1
CASSSQGSSYNEQFF,TGTGCCAGCAGCTCACAGGGTAGCTCCTACAATGAGCAGTTCTTC,TRBV7-3,NA,TRBJ2-1